These 18 T cell receptor beta chains originate from one sample sequenced in a study of post-analysis software for immune sequencing data (dated by TCRdb to the mid-2010s). Their specific antigens are unknown. Receptor libraries were prepared by PCR. Instrument used: Illumina HiSeq 2500. Unique molecular identifiers were incorporated into TCR beta cDNA libraries to reduce PCR and sequencing biases. Using fastp at Q25 and MiXCR, TCRdb reprocessed the public reads and kept productive beta chains. CDR3 protein sequences are deduplicated, and each keeps its most common genes and DNA. The sample table contains 650,000 to 900,000 distinct CDR3 sequences; only one count was recorded for about 45% of them. Roughly 5% of the sample is in the top ten clones. Study-wide findings and limitations: Roughly 5 TRBV segments, including TRBV5-6, TRBV5-1 and TRBV20-1, were significantly more frequent in patients than controls.

Sequencing was carried out using blood. Every receptor here comes from a girl between 5 and 17 years old with multiple sclerosis.

This clonotype was seen only once. J is TRBJ2-2 and V is TRBV15; 9 bases fit TRBD1. CDR3 length: 17 residues. V was pared by 3 bases and J by 1 base, with 6 bases of the junction left unmatched. Germline V gives CDR1 LNHNV, CDR2 YYDKDF (reference sequence). The CDR3 DNA reads TGTGCCACCAGCAGCCCGATGGGACAGGGGAACACCGGGGAGCTGTTTTTT. It is translated as CATSSPMGQGNTGELFF.

This clonotype was counted only a few times. The chain recombines TRBV12-3 or TRBV12-4 with TRBJ2-3; D gene ambiguous. The CDR3 covers 13 residues. V was cut by 7 bases and J by 5 bases, with 13 bases left in between. CDR3 sequence (DNA): TGTGCCAGCACCGTGGGTACGGGAGATACGCAGTATTTT. This sequence encodes CASTVGTGDTQYF.

This chain uses TRBV24-1 with TRBJ1-5; D unresolved. Trimming left V 3 bases short and J 5 bases short, with 7 bases between. CDR1 and CDR2 from the germline V gene are KGHDR and SFDVKD. The CDR3 totals 13 residues. CDR3 amino acids: CATSDAGYQPQHF. As DNA, the CDR3 is TGTGCCACCAGTGATGCGGGTTATCAGCCCCAGCATTTT.

The genes are TRBV20-1 and TRBJ2-5; 9 nucleotides match TRBD2. The CDR3 has 17 residues. V was pared by 0 bases and J by 2 bases, with 10 bases of the junction left unmatched. CDR1 and CDR2 (germline): DFQATT, SNEGSKA (reference sequence). In DNA, the CDR3 is TGCAGTGCTAGAGACTTTTGGGAGACTAGCGGACAAGAGACCCAGTACTTC. Amino acid sequence: CSARDFWETSGQETQYF.

The chain combines TRBV29-1 with TRBJ2-1; TRBD2 might be the D (5 bases). The CDR3 is made up of 13 amino acids. The V gene lost 5 bases and the J gene lost 0 bases, with 8 bases spanning the gap. Germline lookup yields CDR1 SQVTM and CDR2 ANQGSEA. CDR3 coding DNA: TGCAGCGTTCCTAGCTCCTCCTACAATGAGCAGTTCTTC. Its protein product is CSVPSSSYNEQFF.

The rearrangement joins TRBV6-5 to TRBJ2-7, with TRBD2 identical over 9 bases. Germline assignment: CDR1 MNHEY and CDR2 SVGAGI. This CDR3 is 15 amino acids long. V lost 3 bases, J lost 2 bases, and 5 bases stayed unmatched. Here the CDR3 reads CASSYLGTSTYEQYF. CDR3 coding DNA: TGTGCCAGCAGTTATCTGGGGACTAGCACCTACGAGCAGTACTTC.

The CDR3 region is CAISRQGGFEQETQYF. The CDR3 bases are TGTGCCATCAGCCGACAGGGAGGGTTCGAACAAGAGACCCAGTACTTC. The rearrangement uses TRBV10-3 and TRBJ2-5; D might be TRBD1 or TRBD2, each matching 7 bases. The length of the CDR3 is 16 residues. Trimming cost V 6 bases and J 2 bases, with 19 bases left between them. CDR1 and CDR2 (germline): ENHRY, SYGVKD.

The table lists this clonotype with a few counts. The chain joins TRBV20-1 to TRBJ2-1, with 10 bases aligning to TRBD2. V trimming: 1 base; J trimming: 7 bases; junction bases outside the gene matches: 7. There are 15 residues in the CDR3. Germline V CDR1 and CDR2: DFQATT, SNEGSKA (reference sequence). CDR3 sequence (DNA): TGCAGTGCTAGAGGTCTAGCGGGAGTTAGGAATGAGCAGTTCTTC. This encodes CSARGLAGVRNEQFF.

The genes are TRBV25-1 and TRBJ2-1, with D possibly being TRBD1 (5 bases). CDR3 length: 16 amino acids. Trimming took off 3 bases at V and 0 bases at J, with 12 bases between the two ends. Germline V CDR1 and CDR2: MGHDK, SYGVNS. CDR3 coding DNA: TGTGCCAGCAGTGATAGACAGCTACCCTCCTACAATGAGCAGTTCTTC. This encodes CASSDRQLPSYNEQFF.

The CDR3 protein is CASSYGLAGGMQETQYF. In DNA, the CDR3 is TGCGCCAGCAGCTACGGACTAGCGGGAGGAATGCAAGAGACCCAGTACTTC. The rearrangement links TRBV5-1 to TRBJ2-5, with 14 bases aligning to TRBD2. Trimming took 3 bases from V and 2 from J; bases not matched to a gene: 6. Germline V gene sequence: CDR1 SGHRS, CDR2 YFSETQ. The CDR3 extends over 17 amino acids. Based on the CDR3 plus reference TRBV5-1 and TRBJ2-5, the full variable domain is KAGVTQTPRYLIKTRGQQVTLSCSPISGHRSVSWYQQTPGQGLQFLFEYFSETQRNKGNFPGRFSGRQFSNSRSEMNVSTLELGDSALYLCASSYGLAGGMQETQYFGPGTRLLVL.

This chain links TRBV6-6 with TRBJ2-5; D call uncertain. This CDR3 has 11 residues. Trimming shortened V by 3 bases and J by 4 bases, and 3 bases separated the two germline ends. Germline V gene sequence: CDR1 MNHNY, CDR2 SVGAGI (reference sequence). CDR3 coding DNA: TGTGCCAGCAGTTATGTAGAGACCCAGTACTTC. As protein: CASSYVETQYF.

This clonotype came up a few times. This sequence joins TRBV20-1 and TRBJ2-3, with no clear D. V gave up 3 bases and J gave up 0 bases, with 7 bases separating them. Germline V gene sequence: CDR1 DFQATT, CDR2 SNEGSKA (reference sequence). The CDR3 has 13 amino acids. The CDR3 spells CSASRFSTDTQYF. The CDR3, as DNA: TGCAGTGCTAGTAGGTTTAGCACAGATACGCAGTATTTT.

This clonotype was seen only a few times. The rearrangement links TRBV3-1 to TRBJ1-2, with TRBD1 matching over 7 bases. Germline V CDR1 and CDR2: LGHDT, YNNKEL (reference sequence). Losses at the gene ends were 1 base for V and 5 bases for J; bases not matched to a gene: 4. This CDR3 spans 14 amino acids. The CDR3 nucleotides are TGTGCCAGCAGCCAAGGGGACAGACTATATGGCTACACCTTC. Translated: CASSQGDRLYGYTF.

Details on this clonotype: Germline and junction disagree at one end, which may indicate a read error. This sequence joins TRBV20-1 and TRBJ2-2, with 7 bases lining up with TRBD1. Germline lookup yields CDR1 DFQATT and CDR2 SNEGSKA (reference sequence). CDR3 length: 14 residues. CDR3 sequence (DNA): TGCAGTGCTGGAGATTACAGGGGAACCGGGGAGCTGTTTTTT. The encoded protein is CSAGDYRGTGELFF.

This clonotype was counted only a few times. V is TRBV6-6 and J is TRBJ1-4; D is undetermined. The V end lost 7 bases, the J end lost 8 bases, and 17 bases lay between the germline ends. The CDR3 runs 14 residues. Germline CDR1 MNHNY, CDR2 SVGAGI (reference sequence). CDR3 sequence (DNA): TGTGCCAGCACCATTTGGGAGCCCGTAGAAAAACTGTTTTTT. It codes for CASTIWEPVEKLFF.

The CDR3 protein is CASSRWAGSEQYF. The CDR3 DNA follows: TGTGCCAGCAGCCGATGGGCAGGGTCCGAGCAGTACTTC. The rearrangement uses TRBV7-2 and TRBJ2-7; D perhaps matches TRBD1 (5 bases). Trimming shortened V by 5 bases and J by 6 bases, and 14 bases separated the two germline ends. CDR1 and CDR2 (germline): SGHTA, FQGNSA. The CDR3 spans 13 residues.

This clonotype was seen a handful of times. V gene TRBV12-3 or TRBV12-4 combines with J gene TRBJ2-1; D is unclear. The length of the CDR3 is 15 residues. V shed 2 bases and J shed 0 bases, with 8 bases lying between them. The chain's CDR3 is CASSLKSSSYNEQFF. CDR3 nucleotide sequence: TGTGCCAGCAGTTTAAAATCGAGCTCCTACAATGAGCAGTTCTTC.

This clonotype was detected a few times. J is TRBJ2-7 and V is TRBV4-2, with a possible D match to TRBD2 (6 bases). Germline CDR1 and CDR2: LGHNA and YNFKEQ. V dropped 0 bases and J dropped 9 bases, with 12 bases sitting between them. This CDR3 is 13 amino acids long. The CDR3 sequence: CASSQEEAGAQYF. CDR3 nucleotides: TGTGCCAGCAGCCAAGAGGAAGCGGGCGCGCAGTACTTC.